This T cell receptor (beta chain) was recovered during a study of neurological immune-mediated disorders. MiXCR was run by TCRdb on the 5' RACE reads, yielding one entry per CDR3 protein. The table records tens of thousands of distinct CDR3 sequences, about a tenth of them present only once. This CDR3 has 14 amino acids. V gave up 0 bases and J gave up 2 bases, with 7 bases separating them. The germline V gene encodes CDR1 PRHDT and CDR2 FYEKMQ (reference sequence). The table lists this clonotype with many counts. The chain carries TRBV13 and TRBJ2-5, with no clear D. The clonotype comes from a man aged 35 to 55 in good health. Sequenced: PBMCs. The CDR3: CASSLGRIQETQYF. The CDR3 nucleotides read TGTGCCAGCAGCTTAGGCCGGATTCAAGAGACCCAGTACTTC.